The 2 T cell receptor beta chains below all came from one sample that was sequenced in a study of blood T cell repertoires in COVID-19. Using immunoSEQ multiplex PCR, the repertoire was profiled, and TCRdb retains in-frame clones only, with some absent. The table has a few hundred thousand clones, approximately 85% seen once. Sequencing was done on a sample of PBMCs or T cells enriched from blood (not recorded which). The origin of the receptors is a man aged 25-45 years who had recovered from COVID-19.

J is TRBJ1-3 and V is TRBV12-3 or TRBV12-4; no reliable D call. Trimming shortened V by 6 bases and J by 4 bases, and 10 bases separated the two germline ends. The CDR3 runs to 13 residues. CDR3 amino acids: CASSRMRGNTIYF. The DNA for the CDR3 is TGTGCCAGCAGCCGGATGCGGGGAAACACCATATATTTT.

The chain links TRBV6-5 to TRBJ2-2; the match to TRBD1 covers 9 bases. This CDR3 has 15 amino acids. CDR1 and CDR2 (germline): MNHEY, SVGAGI. V was pared by 5 bases and J by 1 base, with 2 bases of the junction left unmatched. As DNA, the CDR3 is TGTGCCAGCAGTAAGGGACAGGGGAACACCGGGGAGCTGTTTTTT. Its translation is CASSKGQGNTGELFF.